The clone carrying this T cell receptor (beta chain) was seen at least ten times. TCRdb re-analysed the reads in MiXCR, keeping a single row per CDR3 protein. Of under 300,000 distinct CDR3 sequences detected, 25% to 30% appear once; the ten largest clones hold around 7.8%. This sample is part of a study of kidney transplant recipient with SARS-CoV-2 infection. The junction had 6 bases not matched to a gene; V was cut back by 5 bases and J by 3 bases. This CDR3 has 16 amino acids. CDR1 MDHEN and CDR2 SYDVKM come from the germline V gene. The clonotype comes from a male patient between 25 and 39 years old who had COVID-19 and was a kidney transplant recipient. Some T cells here may be from the graft donor. The sample in question was a blood sample, obtained at baseline and on roughly day 110 from a kidney transplant recipient. The chain combines TRBV28 with TRBJ2-7, with 14 bases lining up with TRBD2. This CDR3 reads CASSPGTSGSFYEQYF. The CDR3 DNA follows: TGTGCCAGCAGTCCCGGGACTAGCGGGAGTTTCTACGAGCAGTACTTC. The whole variable domain, filled in from reference TRBV28 and TRBJ2-7, reads DVKVTQSSRYLVKRTGEKVFLECVQDMDHENMFWYRQDPGLGLRLIYFSYDVKMKEKGDIPEGYSVSREKKERFSLILESASTNQTSMYLCASSPGTSGSFYEQYFGPGTRLTVT.